Below are 30 T cell receptor beta chains sequenced from a single sample in a study of blood T cell repertoires in COVID-19. Repertoires were generated with immunoSEQ multiplex PCR, while TCRdb's copy carries only in-frame clones and drops some. This sample has approximately 97,000 clones; about 89% occur once, and the top ten carry 15% to 20%. The sample comprised peripheral blood. These receptors were collected from a human donor in a cohort sampled during active COVID-19.

The V call is TRBV4-2, the J call TRBJ2-1; D gene uncertain. The CDR3 extends over 14 amino acids. Germline-derived CDR1 and CDR2 are LGHNA and YNFKEQ. V was clipped by 3 bases and J by 0 bases, with 6 bases between them. DNA of the CDR3: TGTGCCAGCAGCCAGTCCAGCTCCTACAATGAGCAGTTCTTC. Its protein product is CASSQSSSYNEQFF.

Here the CDR3 DNA reads TGTGCCAGCAGCGGACAGGGGGTGGATGAAAAACTGTTTTTT. This encodes CASSGQGVDEKLFF. This sequence joins TRBV9 and TRBJ1-4, with 9 bases fitting TRBD1. The J segment lost 6 bases and the V segment lost 3 bases, leaving 3 bases of the junction unmatched. This CDR3 contains 14 residues. Germline CDR1 SGDLS, CDR2 YYNGEE.

This clone was detected only a few times. The rearrangement links TRBV7-9 to TRBJ1-2; 7 bases are a match to TRBD1. Germline trimming cut 5 bases from V and 8 bases from J; bases unmatched to any gene: 8. The CDR3 covers 13 residues. Germline-derived CDR1 and CDR2 are SEHNR and FQNEAQ (reference sequence). The DNA for the CDR3 is TGTGCCAGCAGCCAGACAGGGAGATTAGGCTACACCTTC. This codes for CASSQTGRLGYTF. The full variable domain, in which reference TRBV7-9 and TRBJ1-2 provide the parts outside the CDR3, is DTGVSQNPRHKITKRGQNVTFRCDPISEHNRLYWYRQTLGQGPEFLTYFQNEAQLEKSRLLSDRFSAERPKGSFSTLEIQRTEQGDSAMYLCASSQTGRLGYTFGSGTRLTVV.

This chain links TRBV2 with TRBJ2-7; D not resolved. The CDR3 extends over 11 amino acids. CDR1 and CDR2 (germline): SNHLY, FYNNEI. V lost 6 bases and J 4 bases, leaving 7 bases between the germline ends. The chain's CDR3 is CASREIYEQYF. In DNA, the CDR3 is TGTGCCAGCAGGGAAATATACGAGCAGTACTTC. Full variable domain (remainder filled in from reference TRBV2 and TRBJ2-7): EPEVTQTPSHQVTQMGQEVILRCVPISNHLYFYWYRQILGQKVEFLVSFYNNEISEKSEIFDDQFSVERPDGSNFTLKIRSTKLEDSAMYFCASREIYEQYFGPGTRLTVT.

The gene calls are TRBV7-2 and TRBJ1-3; weak D call: TRBD1 (6 bases). V shed 5 bases and J shed 1 base, with 15 bases lying between them. The CDR3 has 16 amino acids. CDR1 and CDR2 from the germline V gene are SGHTA and FQGNSA. In DNA, the CDR3 is TGTGCCAGCAGCCTTGGGGGGGCCGGATCTGGAAACACCATATATTTT. It specifies CASSLGGAGSGNTIYF.

The chain is built from TRBV7-2 and TRBJ1-6, with D tentatively TRBD1 (5 bases). The ends were cut back, 4 bases at V and 9 bases at J, with 10 bases in the middle. The CDR3 sequence is 13 residues long. The germline V gene encodes CDR1 SGHTA and CDR2 FQGNSA. The CDR3: CASSSRQFSPLHF. The CDR3 region has the DNA TGTGCCAGCAGCTCCCGACAGTTTTCACCCCTCCACTTT.

In the case of this clone: One end of the junction is discordant with germline, which a read error may explain. V usage is TRBV7-2 and J usage is TRBJ1-2; TRBD1 matches at 8 bases. In germline, CDR1 is SGHTA, CDR2 FQGNSA. The CDR3 totals 17 residues. CDR3 DNA sequence: TGTGCCAGCAGCCTAGCAGGTGGGGCAGGGGGCGTCTATGGCTACACCTTC. Protein sequence: CASSLAGGAGGVYGYTF.

This chain joins TRBV7-9 and TRBJ2-7; no reliable D call. Trimming shortened V by 3 bases and J by 1 base, and 4 bases separated the two germline ends. Germline-derived CDR1 and CDR2 are SEHNR and FQNEAQ (reference sequence). The CDR3 has 12 amino acids. The CDR3 reads CASSFLSYEQYF. CDR3 bases: TGTGCCAGCAGCTTTCTTTCCTACGAGCAGTACTTC.

The rearrangement links TRBV19 to TRBJ1-2, with TRBD1 identical over 8 bases. The CDR3 loop spans 15 amino acids. Germline lookup yields CDR1 LNHDA and CDR2 SQIVND (reference sequence). After removal of 4 bases from V and 8 bases from J, the junction contained 12 bases not matched to a gene. The CDR3 loop is CASSTTGQGWRGYTF. CDR3 nucleotides: TGTGCCAGTAGTACCACAGGACAGGGATGGAGGGGCTACACCTTC.

The chain links TRBV19 to TRBJ2-2, with D possibly TRBD1 on 6 matching bases. V was cut by 5 bases and J by 5 bases, with 15 bases left in between. The germline V gene has CDR1 LNHDA and CDR2 SQIVND (reference sequence). CDR3 size: 15 residues. The CDR3 loop reads CASSLRQERTGELFF. The CDR3 DNA reads as TGTGCCAGTAGTCTTAGACAGGAGAGGACCGGGGAGCTGTTTTTT. Full variable domain (remainder filled in from reference TRBV19 and TRBJ2-2): DGGITQSPKYLFRKEGQNVTLSCEQNLNHDAMYWYRQDPGQGLRLIYYSQIVNDFQKGDIAEGYSVSREKKESFPLTVTSAQKNPTAFYLCASSLRQERTGELFFGEGSRLTVL.

The genes are TRBV6-5 and TRBJ2-7, with 9 bases matching TRBD1. The J segment lost 7 bases and the V segment lost 6 bases, leaving 7 bases of the junction unmatched. Germline-derived CDR1 and CDR2 are MNHEY and SVGAGI. The CDR3 sequence is 13 residues long. Here the CDR3 DNA reads TGTGCCAGCAGCCTGGGACAGGGAAAGGAGCAGTACTTC. Protein sequence: CASSLGQGKEQYF.

V and J are TRBV7-2 and TRBJ2-7, with a possible D match to TRBD1 (6 bases). The V end lost 2 bases, the J end lost 6 bases, and 11 bases lay between the germline ends. The CDR3 consists of 13 residues. Germline V gene lookup returns CDR1 SGHTA and CDR2 FQGNSA. CDR3: CASSLRDTSEQYF. For the CDR3, the DNA is TGTGCCAGCAGCTTAAGGGACACTAGCGAGCAGTACTTC.

This clone was counted once. The chain joins TRBV4-1 to TRBJ2-1, with TRBD2 matching over 7 bases. The germline gives CDR1 MGHRA, CDR2 YSYEKL. This CDR3 comprises 15 residues. The V gene end was trimmed by 5 bases and the J gene end by 4 bases; junction bases not matched to a gene: 8. The CDR3 coding sequence is TGCGCCAGCAGCGGCAATTCGGGAGGTTACAATGAGCAGTTCTTC. Translation: CASSGNSGGYNEQFF.

V is TRBV6-6 and J is TRBJ1-5; 7 bases are shared with TRBD1. This CDR3 has 15 residues. V gave up 5 bases and J gave up 7 bases; unmatched junction bases: 11. Germline V CDR1 and CDR2: MNHNY, SVGAGI (reference sequence). The CDR3 region is CASSDDRVTGQPQHF. DNA for the CDR3: TGTGCCAGCAGTGACGACAGGGTGACGGGACAGCCCCAGCATTTT.

The chain links TRBV6-5 to TRBJ2-5; maybe TRBD1 (5 bases). V gave up 2 bases and J gave up 5 bases, with 12 bases separating them. CDR1 is MNHEY and CDR2 is SVGAGI in the germline V gene. The CDR3 is made up of 14 amino acids. CDR3 sequence reads: CASSYDRNGETQYF. For the CDR3, the DNA is TGTGCCAGCAGTTACGACAGAAACGGCGAGACCCAGTACTTC.

J is TRBJ1-4 and V is TRBV19; the match to TRBD1 covers 10 bases. Germline V gives CDR1 LNHDA, CDR2 SQIVND (reference sequence). V shed 4 bases, J shed 5 bases, and the junction held 10 bases outside the gene matches. This CDR3 comprises 17 residues. Here the CDR3 reads CASSTTGGLIRNEKLFF. DNA of the CDR3: TGTGCCAGTAGTACGACAGGGGGCTTAATACGAAATGAAAAACTGTTTTTT.

The chain couples TRBV5-1 to TRBJ2-1; TRBD1 matches at 10 bases. The CDR3 loop spans 15 amino acids. After removal of 4 bases from V and 3 bases from J, the junction contained 4 bases not matched to a gene. Looked up from germline, CDR1 is SGHRS and CDR2 is YFSETQ. As DNA, the CDR3 is TGCGCCAGCAGCCTCGGACAGGGGGTCTACAATGAGCAGTTCTTC. It encodes CASSLGQGVYNEQFF.

This clone was observed a single time. This sequence joins TRBV19 and TRBJ2-1; D may be TRBD2 (6 bases). V lost 3 bases, J lost 7 bases, and 25 bases lay in between. CDR3 length equals 18 residues. Germline V lookup: CDR1 LNHDA, CDR2 SQIVND (reference sequence). The CDR3: CASSIFWSAGIGGNEQFF. The CDR3 DNA reads TGTGCCAGTAGTATTTTTTGGTCGGCTGGAATTGGGGGGAATGAGCAGTTCTTC. The whole variable domain, remainder taken from reference TRBV19 and TRBJ2-1, is DGGITQSPKYLFRKEGQNVTLSCEQNLNHDAMYWYRQDPGQGLRLIYYSQIVNDFQKGDIAEGYSVSREKKESFPLTVTSAQKNPTAFYLCASSIFWSAGIGGNEQFFGPGTRLTVL.

This chain joins TRBV27 and TRBJ2-7; D unresolved. The CDR3 extends over 15 amino acids. From germline, CDR1 is MNHEY and CDR2 SMNVEV (reference sequence). V lost 3 bases and J lost 0, with 12 bases in between. CDR3: CASSLSHSPSYEQYF. The DNA for the CDR3 is TGTGCCAGCAGTTTGTCGCACAGCCCCTCCTACGAGCAGTACTTC.

This rearrangement joins TRBV2 to TRBJ2-7, with 13 bases identical to TRBD2. The CDR3 is made up of 17 amino acids. Looked up from germline, CDR1 is SNHLY and CDR2 is FYNNEI. J gave up 5 bases and V 2 bases, and 9 bases lay outside the gene matches. The CDR3: CASSERFGTSGINEQYF. In DNA, the CDR3 is TGTGCCAGCAGTGAAAGGTTTGGGACTAGCGGGATCAACGAGCAGTACTTC. Together with reference TRBV2 and TRBJ2-7, the CDR3 gives the full variable domain: EPEVTQTPSHQVTQMGQEVILRCVPISNHLYFYWYRQILGQKVEFLVSFYNNEISEKSEIFDDQFSVERPDGSNFTLKIRSTKLEDSAMYFCASSERFGTSGINEQYFGPGTRLTVT.

The gene calls are TRBV28 and TRBJ2-7; 14 bases line up with TRBD2. The CDR3 spans 15 residues. With V trimmed by 6 bases and J by 9 bases, 10 bases remained unmatched. Per germline, CDR1 MDHEN and CDR2 SYDVKM. The CDR3 nucleotides are TGTGCCAGCAGGGAGACTAGCGGGAGGGCCTCGGCGCAGTACTTC. Its translation is CASRETSGRASAQYF.

The chain employs TRBV6-1 and TRBJ2-7; D not certain. The CDR3 is 14 residues long. The V and J ends lost 1 base and 1 base respectively, with 8 bases between them. Germline V CDR1 and CDR2: MNHNS, SASEGT. CDR3 sequence: CASSEGPQSYEQYF. Here the CDR3 DNA reads TGTGCCAGCAGTGAAGGGCCGCAGTCCTACGAGCAGTACTTC.

This clone was counted only a few times. Germline and junction disagree at one end, which may indicate a read error. The chain employs TRBV4-1 and TRBJ2-7; 7 bases fit TRBD1. This CDR3 has 11 residues. Germline loops: CDR1 MGHRA, CDR2 YSYEKL. CDR3 in DNA: TGCGCCAGCAGCCAAGATGGGGACAGAATCTTC. This gives the protein CASSQDGDRIF.

The V and J genes are TRBV5-5 and TRBJ1-2; 10 positions match TRBD1. Germline assignment: CDR1 SGHKS and CDR2 YYEKEE (reference sequence). The CDR3 extends over 14 amino acids. With 7 bases clipped from V and 3 bases from J, the junction kept 6 bases outside the gene matches. This CDR3 is CASLLTGGDYGYTF. CDR3 DNA: TGTGCCAGCCTTCTGACAGGGGGCGACTATGGCTACACCTTC.

This chain joins TRBV28 and TRBJ2-1; no clear D gene. The CDR3 sequence is 12 residues long. Trimming left V 3 bases short and J 6 bases short, with 6 bases between. Germline CDR1 reads MDHEN; CDR2 reads SYDVKM. CDR3 residues: CASSLETNEQFF. The DNA of the CDR3 is TGTGCCAGCAGTTTGGAGACCAATGAGCAGTTCTTC.

This chain joins TRBV3-1 (or the pseudogene TRBV3-2) and TRBJ2-1, with 8 bases identical to TRBD1. The ends lost 8 bases at V and 0 bases at J; junction bases unmatched: 9. The CDR3 extends over 16 amino acids. Germline CDR1 reads LGHDT; CDR2 reads YNNKEL (reference sequence). The CDR3 is CASCRLTGGSYNEQFF. The CDR3 DNA reads as TGTGCCAGCTGTCGATTAACAGGGGGCTCCTACAATGAGCAGTTCTTC.

This sequence joins TRBV28 and TRBJ2-7; 10 nucleotides match TRBD2. The trim removed 7 bases at V and 1 base at J, leaving 7 bases unmatched. The germline gives CDR1 MDHEN, CDR2 SYDVKM. The CDR3 has 15 amino acids. The CDR3 loop reads CASTRPGLASYEQYF. Written as DNA, the CDR3 is TGTGCCAGCACCCGTCCGGGACTAGCGTCCTACGAGCAGTACTTC.

V is TRBV5-1 and J is TRBJ2-1; the match to TRBD2 covers 8 bases. V dropped 3 bases and J dropped 5; count of bases not matched to a gene: 7. CDR3 length equals 15 residues. Germline assignment: CDR1 SGHRS and CDR2 YFSETQ. The CDR3 DNA sequence: TGCGCCAGCAGCTGGATAGCGGGGTCTAACAATGAGCAGTTCTTC. It codes for CASSWIAGSNNEQFF.

This clone was counted a single time. The rearrangement links TRBV15 to TRBJ1-5; tentatively, D is TRBD1 (5 bases). The CDR3 contains 18 residues. Germline-derived CDR1 and CDR2 are LNHNV and YYDKDF (reference sequence). Trimming took off 2 bases at V and 2 bases at J, with 19 bases between the two ends. The CDR3 protein is CATSRSSRRGSGNQPQHF. The CDR3 DNA reads as TGTGCCACCAGCAGATCGTCGCGGAGGGGATCGGGCAATCAGCCCCAGCATTTT.

The rearrangement joins TRBV9 to TRBJ1-5, with D hard to call. Trimming took off 2 bases at V and 3 bases at J, with 6 bases between the two ends. The CDR3 covers 13 residues. Germline values: CDR1 SGDLS, CDR2 YYNGEE. CDR3 region: CASSVSLNQPQHF. The CDR3 region has the DNA TGTGCCAGCAGCGTTAGCCTCAATCAGCCCCAGCATTTT. The whole variable domain, remainder taken from reference TRBV9 and TRBJ1-5, is DSGVTQTPKHLITATGQRVTLRCSPRSGDLSVYWYQQSLDQGLQFLIQYYNGEERAKGNILERFSAQQFPDLHSELNLSSLELGDSALYFCASSVSLNQPQHFGDGTRLSIL.